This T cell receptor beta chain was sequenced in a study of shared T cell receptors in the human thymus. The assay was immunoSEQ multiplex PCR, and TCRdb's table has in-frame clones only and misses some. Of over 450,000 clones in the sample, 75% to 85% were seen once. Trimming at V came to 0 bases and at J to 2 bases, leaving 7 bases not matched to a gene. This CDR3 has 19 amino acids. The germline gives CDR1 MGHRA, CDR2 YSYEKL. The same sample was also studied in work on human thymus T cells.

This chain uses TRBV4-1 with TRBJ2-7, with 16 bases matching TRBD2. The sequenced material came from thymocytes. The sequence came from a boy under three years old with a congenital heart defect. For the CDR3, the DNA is TGCGCCAGCAGCCAAGATGGGACTAGCGGGAGGGCCGTAACCTACGAGCAGTACTTC. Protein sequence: CASSQDGTSGRAVTYEQYF.